The TCR beta chain described here comes from a study of T cells in Graves' hyperthyroidism and ophthalmopathy. About the study: Peripheral blood draws took place at initial diagnosis, ahead of any treatment. Study-wide findings and caveats: Most clonotypes expanded in the thyroid (above 0.001) were also present in blood. Onset of ophthalmopathy came a median 6.5 months after the model predicted it.

The source material, RNA transcripts, was used to amplify TCR beta CDR3 regions. RT-PCR in the first round (using the HTBI primer set) targeted the TCR CDR3. TCRdb analysed the multiplex PCR reads with MiXCR anew, one entry per CDR3 protein. This sample has 350,000 or so distinct CDR3 sequences, with 15% to 20% found just once. The table lists this clonotype with many counts. Its specificity is not known. Germline CDR1 reads SGHNT; CDR2 reads YENEEA. This CDR3 comprises 15 residues. Germline trimming cut 1 base from V and 1 base from J; bases unmatched to any gene: 0. The J gene is TRBJ2-3, the V gene TRBV11-3, with 9 nucleotides matching TRBD2. The sample comprised blood. The clonotype was recovered from a woman in her twenties or thirties with Graves' hyperthyroidism that later progressed to Graves' ophthalmopathy. CDR3 protein: CASSLGTSGTDTQYF. CDR3 DNA sequence: TGTGCCAGCAGCTTAGGGACTAGCGGCACAGATACGCAGTATTTT.